The present T cell receptor beta chain was sequenced within a study of PD-1 blockade in mismatch repair-deficient tumors. The CDR3 has 11 amino acids. Mismatch repair deficiency was confirmed in all patients, by PCR or immunohistochemistry. Profiling relied on immunoSEQ multiplex PCR, and the TCRdb table lists in-frame clones only, not all of them. This table holds around 120,000 clones, more than 70% found once. This chain links TRBV7-5 with TRBJ2-7. TRBV7-5 is listed as a pseudogene. The sequence derives from an adult with mismatch repair-deficient cancer. The sequences come from peripheral blood, collected roughly 70 weeks after starting pembrolizumab. The CDR3 DNA is TGTGTCAGAAGCTTGGTCCACGAGCAGTACTTC. Translation: CVRSLVHEQYF.